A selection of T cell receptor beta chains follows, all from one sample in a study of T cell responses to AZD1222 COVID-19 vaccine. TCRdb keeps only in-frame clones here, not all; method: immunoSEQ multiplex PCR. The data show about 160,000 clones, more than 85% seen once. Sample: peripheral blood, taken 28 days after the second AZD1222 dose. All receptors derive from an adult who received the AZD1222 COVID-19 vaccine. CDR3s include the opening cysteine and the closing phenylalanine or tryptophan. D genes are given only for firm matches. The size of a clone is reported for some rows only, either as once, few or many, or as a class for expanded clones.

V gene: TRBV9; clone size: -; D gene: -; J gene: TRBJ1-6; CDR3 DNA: TGTGCCAGCAGCGTAGGTGTGGCAAATTCACCCCTCCACTTT; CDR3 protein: CASSVGVANSPLHF
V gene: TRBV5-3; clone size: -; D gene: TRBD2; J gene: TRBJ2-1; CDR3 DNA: TGTGCCAGAAGCTTTAATTGCGGGACTAGATTGCATGAGCAGTTCTTC; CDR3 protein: CARSFNCGTRLHEQFF
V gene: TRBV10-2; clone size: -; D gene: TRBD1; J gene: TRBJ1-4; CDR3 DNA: TGCGCCAGCGTTGGGACAGGGGCTAATGAAAAACTGTTTTTT; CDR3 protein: CASVGTGANEKLFF
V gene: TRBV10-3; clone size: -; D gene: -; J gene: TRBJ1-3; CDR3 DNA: TGTGCCATCAGGTATACAGGGCTCTCTGGAAACACCATATATTTT; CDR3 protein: CAIRYTGLSGNTIYF
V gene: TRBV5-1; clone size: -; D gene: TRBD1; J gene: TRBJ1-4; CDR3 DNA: TGCGCCAGCAGATCGAACAGGGGGCATAGTAATGAAAAACTGTTTTTT; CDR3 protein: CASRSNRGHSNEKLFF
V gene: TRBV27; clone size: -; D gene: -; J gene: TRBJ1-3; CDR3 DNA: TGTGCCAGCAGGTTGACAGCGAAGACTGGAAACACCATATATTTT; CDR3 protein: CASRLTAKTGNTIYF
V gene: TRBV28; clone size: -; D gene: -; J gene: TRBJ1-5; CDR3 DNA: TGTGCCAGCACCTTACTCAGGGATAGCAATCAGCCCCAGCATTTT; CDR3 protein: CASTLLRDSNQPQHF
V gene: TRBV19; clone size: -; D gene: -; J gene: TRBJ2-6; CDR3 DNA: TGTGCCAGTAGACTTCTATCTGGGGCCAACGTCCTGACTTTC; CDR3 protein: CASRLLSGANVLTF
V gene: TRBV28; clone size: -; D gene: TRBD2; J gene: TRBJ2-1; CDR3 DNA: TGTGCCAGCAGTGGACTAGCGGGGGGTAATGAGCAGTTCTTC; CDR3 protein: CASSGLAGGNEQFF
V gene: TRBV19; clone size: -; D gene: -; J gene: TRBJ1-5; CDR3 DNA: TGTGCCAGTAGTATAGGGACCAATCAGCCCCAGCATTTT; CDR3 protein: CASSIGTNQPQHF
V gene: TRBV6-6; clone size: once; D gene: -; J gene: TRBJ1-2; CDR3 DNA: TGTGCCAGCAGTAGTATAACGGCTAACTATGGCTACACCTTC; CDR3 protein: CASSSITANYGYTF